This T cell receptor beta chain was observed in a study of identifying expanded T cells in peripheral blood. Some clones are missing from TCRdb's copy, which holds only in-frame ones; the method was immunoSEQ multiplex PCR. The sample lists 83,000 or so clones, more than 70% occurring once. The V gene's germline CDR1 is LGHNA and CDR2 YNFKEQ. Trimming shortened V by 0 bases and J by 0 bases, and 19 bases separated the two germline ends. This CDR3 region has 19 residues. To note about this clone: The antigen is undetermined.

Study-level points and caveats: Clone count variance between approximately two-week samples rose with total template count.

V usage is TRBV4-2 and J usage is TRBJ2-3, with a tentative D call TRBD2 (6 bases). The clonotype originates from a person between 18 and 75 years old in good health. Material: blood. The CDR3 coding sequence is TGTGCCAGCAGCCAAGATCAACTAGCAGATCGTGCTAGCACAGATACGCAGTATTTT. Protein product: CASSQDQLADRASTDTQYF.